Shown below are 32 T cell receptor beta chains from a single sample sequenced in a study of identical twins. TCRdb processed the 5' RACE reads anew with MiXCR; each CDR3 protein has one entry. Of about 470,000 distinct CDR3 sequences in the sample, roughly 26% were seen once. These records were also assigned to another study, of T cells expressing NK-cell markers.

Source material: CD4+ T cells sorted from blood. These receptors all stem from a woman aged 18-29 years in good health.

This clonotype was counted a few times. J is TRBJ2-5 and V is TRBV7-8, with TRBD2 matching over 11 bases. This CDR3 is built from 15 residues. Germline CDR1 and CDR2: SGHVS and FQNEAQ. V was pared by 4 bases and J by 4 bases, with 5 bases of the junction left unmatched. The chain's CDR3 is CASSSPGLAVETQYF. Here the CDR3 DNA reads TGTGCCAGCAGCTCCCCGGGACTAGCGGTAGAGACCCAGTACTTC.

Only a few counts were recorded for this clonotype. The chain uses TRBV30 and TRBJ1-1, with D unresolved. V lost 4 bases, J lost 3 bases, and 6 bases lay in between. The CDR3 is made up of 11 amino acids. The germline V gene has CDR1 GTSNPN and CDR2 SVGIG (reference sequence). The CDR3 reads CAWTRDTEAFF. The CDR3 region has the DNA TGTGCCTGGACCCGTGACACTGAAGCTTTCTTT. Together with reference TRBV30 and TRBJ1-1, the CDR3 gives the full variable domain: SQTIHQWPATLVQPVGSPLSLECTVEGTSNPNLYWYRQAAGRGLQLLFYSVGIGQISSEVPQNLSASRPQDRQFILSSKKLLLSDSGFYLCAWTRDTEAFFGQGTRLTVV.

The chain joins TRBV25-1 to TRBJ2-1; D remains unclear. CDR1 and CDR2 from the germline V gene are MGHDK and SYGVNS. The CDR3 runs to 12 residues. V shed 4 bases and J shed 8 bases, with 9 bases lying between them. The CDR3 DNA sequence: TGTGCCAGCAGTGGGGCTCGGTATGAGCAGTTCTTC. Encoded protein: CASSGARYEQFF.

There are a few counts of this clonotype. This rearrangement joins TRBV10-3 to TRBJ2-1; perhaps TRBD1 as D (6 bases). The germline V and J ends were trimmed by 10 bases and 5 bases, with 9 bases remaining between them. This CDR3 has 11 residues. Germline CDR1 reads ENHRY; CDR2 reads SYGVKD. Written as DNA, the CDR3 is TGTGCCACCCGGACAGACAATGAGCAGTTCTTC. This codes for CATRTDNEQFF.

This rearrangement joins TRBV5-1 to TRBJ2-2; 7 bases are a match to TRBD2. This CDR3 comprises 15 residues. The J segment lost 0 bases and the V segment lost 4 bases, leaving 3 bases of the junction unmatched. Germline lookup yields CDR1 SGHRS and CDR2 YFSETQ. CDR3 DNA: TGCGCCAGCAGCACCGGACTAGCGAACACCGGGGAGCTGTTTTTT. Translating gives CASSTGLANTGELFF.

The gene calls are TRBV12-3 or TRBV12-4 and TRBJ2-1, with D hard to call. Trimming pared 8 bases from V and 5 bases from J, leaving 16 bases between. The CDR3 runs 14 residues. DNA of the CDR3: TGTGCCAGCCTTCCCTCCGTGAGAGACAATGAGCAGTTCTTC. It is translated as CASLPSVRDNEQFF.

The chain combines TRBV18 with TRBJ2-5; TRBD1 aligns across 7 bases. Looked up from germline, CDR1 is KGHSH and CDR2 is LQKENI. The CDR3 has 16 residues. V dropped 4 bases and J dropped 5; count of bases not matched to a gene: 13. The CDR3 nucleotides are TGTGCCAGCTCACAGAGACAGGGCACTCCGAGGGAGACCCAGTACTTC. Amino acid sequence: CASSQRQGTPRETQYF.

V is TRBV30 and J is TRBJ2-1, with D possibly matching TRBD2 (5 bases). V was cut by 6 bases and J by 3 bases, with 12 bases left in between. CDR3 length: 13 residues. Germline V gives CDR1 GTSNPN, CDR2 SVGIG (reference sequence). CDR3: CACSLGVYNEQFF. CDR3 nucleotide sequence: TGTGCCTGCTCTCTCGGGGTCTACAATGAGCAGTTCTTC.

The chain has TRBV6-1 and TRBJ2-1; 10 bases match TRBD2. Germline CDR1 is MNHNS and CDR2 is SASEGT. This CDR3 region has 16 residues. The J segment lost 10 bases and the V segment lost 7 bases, leaving 16 bases of the junction unmatched. The DNA for the CDR3 is TGTGCCAGCACGGTAACTAGCGGGACATTTCGGAGAGAGCAGTTCTTC. As protein: CASTVTSGTFRREQFF.

This clonotype came up a few times. The chain uses TRBV5-1 and TRBJ2-1; D unresolved. The CDR3 sequence is 13 residues long. V gave up 4 bases and J gave up 6 bases, with 11 bases separating them. The germline gives CDR1 SGHRS, CDR2 YFSETQ. CDR3 loop: CASSPGTINEQFF. The CDR3 DNA follows: TGCGCCAGCAGCCCCGGAACTATCAATGAGCAGTTCTTC.

J is TRBJ2-7 and V is TRBV20-1; D might be TRBD2 (5 bases). The CDR3 has 13 residues. The germline gives CDR1 DFQATT, CDR2 SNEGSKA (reference sequence). Trimming shortened V by 4 bases and J by 3 bases, and 13 bases separated the two germline ends. The CDR3: CSAIGSSGYEQYF. The DNA for the CDR3 is TGCAGTGCTATTGGGAGTTCGGGCTACGAGCAGTACTTC.

The gene calls are TRBV7-9 and TRBJ1-1; D gene uncertain. The CDR3 is made up of 15 amino acids. The germline V gene has CDR1 SEHNR and CDR2 FQNEAQ (reference sequence). Trimming cost V 7 bases and J 4 bases, with 19 bases left between them. CDR3: CASIDNRGPVTEAFF. The CDR3 DNA is TGTGCCAGCATCGACAACAGAGGCCCTGTCACTGAAGCTTTCTTT.

This clonotype was detected once. This chain connects TRBV2 to TRBJ2-2; TRBD1 might be the D (6 bases). V lost 9 bases, J lost 2 bases, and 10 bases lay in between. Germline V CDR1 and CDR2: SNHLY, FYNNEI. CDR3 length equals 13 residues. CDR3 coding DNA: TGTGCCAGTACAGGGAGCAACACCGGGGAGCTGTTTTTT. Translation: CASTGSNTGELFF.

This clonotype has more than one count but fewer than ten. The chain employs TRBV5-6 and TRBJ2-7; 7 bases match TRBD1. Germline CDR1 is SGHDT and CDR2 is YYEEEE. This CDR3 has 15 residues. V shed 4 bases, J shed 1 base, and the junction held 8 bases outside the gene matches. CDR3 sequence: CASSPTGLGSYEQYF. CDR3 coding DNA: TGTGCCAGCAGCCCGACAGGGCTTGGATCCTACGAGCAGTACTTC.

This clonotype came up a few times. The V and J genes are TRBV6-2 or TRBV6-3 and TRBJ1-1, with 7 bases aligning to TRBD1. Germline loops: CDR1 MNHEY, CDR2 SVGEGT. This CDR3 contains 15 residues. The ends lost 2 bases at V and 1 base at J; junction bases unmatched: 4. The CDR3: CASSYRQGGNTEAFF. CDR3 bases: TGTGCCAGCAGTTACCGACAGGGAGGGAACACTGAAGCTTTCTTT.

This clonotype was found a few times. This chain uses TRBV11-2 with TRBJ2-3; no clear D gene. In germline, CDR1 is SGHAT, CDR2 FQNNGV. V lost 5 bases to trimming and J lost 1 base, with 10 bases between them. This CDR3 is built from 14 residues. Here the CDR3 reads CASSPGVGTDTQYF. The CDR3 bases are TGTGCCAGCAGCCCTGGGGTGGGCACAGATACGCAGTATTTT.

J is TRBJ2-5 and V is TRBV5-6; no clear D gene. V shed 0 bases and J shed 3 bases, with 6 bases lying between them. Germline CDR1 and CDR2: SGHDT and YYEEEE. The length of the CDR3 is 13 residues. CDR3 protein: CASSLVTEETQYF. The CDR3 bases are TGTGCCAGCAGCTTGGTGACCGAAGAGACCCAGTACTTC.

The chain uses TRBV5-1 and TRBJ2-7, with 9 nucleotides matching TRBD2. Germline V gene lookup returns CDR1 SGHRS and CDR2 YFSETQ. The CDR3 spans 13 residues. V shed 7 bases, J shed 4 bases, and the junction held 6 bases outside the gene matches. For the CDR3, the DNA is TGCGCCAGCCGGGGACTAGCCTTGTACGAGCAGTACTTC. Its translation: CASRGLALYEQYF.

CDR3 DNA: TGCAGTGGGGAGGGGGTGAACACTGAAGCTTTCTTT. It specifies CSGEGVNTEAFF. V is TRBV20-1 and J is TRBJ1-1, with D perhaps matching TRBD1 (6 bases). Trimming cost V 7 bases and J 0 bases, with 9 bases left between them. CDR3 length: 12 amino acids. Germline V lookup: CDR1 DFQATT, CDR2 SNEGSKA (reference sequence).

The chain is built from TRBV29-1 and TRBJ2-7, with D perhaps being TRBD1 or TRBD2 (5 bases each). The germline gives CDR1 SQVTM, CDR2 ANQGSEA. V gave up 7 bases and J gave up 6 bases, with 22 bases separating them. This CDR3 is 14 amino acids long. The CDR3 coding sequence is TGCAGCGCCGCCACGGCAGTGGGGGTAGTCGAGCAGTACTTC. Translated, it gives CSAATAVGVVEQYF.

V usage is TRBV10-2 and J usage is TRBJ1-1; D may be TRBD1 (5 bases). CDR1 and CDR2 (germline): WSHSY, SAAADI. This CDR3 contains 16 residues. Trimming removed 10 bases from V and 1 base from J, with 22 bases in between. CDR3 sequence: CATNERWGVKNTEAFF. The CDR3 bases are TGCGCCACCAACGAAAGGTGGGGGGTGAAGAACACTGAAGCTTTCTTT.

This clonotype was picked up a small number of times. V is TRBV20-1 and J is TRBJ1-2; TRBD1 is a possible D gene (5 bases). V dropped 0 bases and J dropped 0 bases, with 14 bases sitting between them. Germline assignment: CDR1 DFQATT and CDR2 SNEGSKA (reference sequence). This CDR3 has 16 amino acids. The CDR3 is CSARDRQGSANYGYTF. The CDR3 DNA follows: TGCAGTGCTAGAGATAGGCAGGGATCCGCTAACTATGGCTACACCTTC.

This clonotype was picked up a small number of times. V is TRBV18 and J is TRBJ2-1; 14 bases match TRBD2. This CDR3 spans 18 amino acids. CDR1 and CDR2 from the germline V gene are KGHSH and LQKENI. The V and J ends lost 0 bases and 4 bases, in that order; junction bases with no gene match: 5. The DNA of the CDR3 is TGTGCCAGCTCACCACCGAGACTAGCGGGAGGGCTTTACAATGAGCAGTTCTTC. This sequence encodes CASSPPRLAGGLYNEQFF.

The V call is TRBV9, the J call TRBJ2-7, with 9 positions matching TRBD1. After removal of 0 bases from V and 8 bases from J, the junction contained 18 bases not matched to a gene. Germline-derived CDR1 and CDR2 are SGDLS and YYNGEE. The length of the CDR3 is 18 residues. The CDR3 here is CASSVADGVGTGNPQQYF. The DNA for the CDR3 is TGTGCCAGCAGCGTAGCTGATGGTGTGGGGACAGGGAATCCCCAGCAGTACTTC.

In its sample, this clonotype was seen once. V usage is TRBV18 and J usage is TRBJ2-1; 10 nucleotides match TRBD2. Per germline, CDR1 KGHSH and CDR2 LQKENI. The CDR3 is 15 amino acids. V lost 2 bases, J lost 8 bases, and 6 bases stayed unmatched. The CDR3 DNA reads TGTGCCAGCTCACCAAAAGCGGGAGGGGTCTATGAGCAGTTCTTC. Encoded protein: CASSPKAGGVYEQFF.

This clonotype was counted between two and nine times. The chain couples TRBV20-1 to TRBJ2-7, with TRBD1 matching over 10 bases. V dropped 5 bases and J dropped 9; count of bases not matched to a gene: 4. Germline V gives CDR1 DFQATT, CDR2 SNEGSKA (reference sequence). The CDR3 runs to 11 residues. Here the CDR3 reads CSAWDRGAQYF. CDR3 nucleotides: TGCAGTGCTTGGGACAGGGGAGCGCAGTACTTC.

The chain joins TRBV5-1 to TRBJ2-7; TRBD2 might be the D (6 bases). Germline CDR1 and CDR2: SGHRS and YFSETQ. CDR3 size: 14 residues. V gave up 1 base and J gave up 3 bases, with 11 bases separating them. CDR3 in DNA: TGCGCCAGCAGCTTGAGACCGGAGGGCTACGAGCAGTACTTC. Amino acids: CASSLRPEGYEQYF.

The rearrangement uses TRBV7-9 and TRBJ2-2, with a possible D match to TRBD2 (5 bases). Trimming removed 5 bases from V and 0 bases from J, with 7 bases in between. The CDR3 is 14 amino acids. CDR1 and CDR2 from the germline V gene are SEHNR and FQNEAQ (reference sequence). The CDR3 reads CASSRAANTGELFF. The CDR3 coding sequence is TGTGCCAGCAGCCGAGCGGCGAACACCGGGGAGCTGTTTTTT. The whole variable domain, filled in from reference TRBV7-9 and TRBJ2-2, reads DTGVSQNPRHKITKRGQNVTFRCDPISEHNRLYWYRQTLGQGPEFLTYFQNEAQLEKSRLLSDRFSAERPKGSFSTLEIQRTEQGDSAMYLCASSRAANTGELFFGEGSRLTVL.

J is TRBJ1-1 and V is TRBV9; no clear D. The ends were cut back, 0 bases at V and 5 bases at J, with 14 bases in the middle. The CDR3 sequence is 15 residues long. CDR1 and CDR2 from the germline V gene are SGDLS and YYNGEE. This chain's CDR3 is CASSVEVGGRTEAFF. In DNA form, the CDR3 reads TGTGCCAGCAGCGTAGAAGTCGGAGGTCGGACTGAAGCTTTCTTT. The complete variable domain, with remaining parts taken from reference TRBV9 and TRBJ1-1, reads DSGVTQTPKHLITATGQRVTLRCSPRSGDLSVYWYQQSLDQGLQFLIQYYNGEERAKGNILERFSAQQFPDLHSELNLSSLELGDSALYFCASSVEVGGRTEAFFGQGTRLTVV.

This clonotype has at least ten counts. The rearrangement links TRBV7-2 to TRBJ2-7, with 9 bases identical to TRBD2. The V segment lost 0 bases and the J segment 4 bases; nucleotides outside the gene matches: 10. Germline-derived CDR1 and CDR2 are SGHTA and FQGNSA. The CDR3 has 17 residues. The chain's CDR3 is CASSLARVAGVNYEQYF. The CDR3 DNA sequence: TGTGCCAGCAGCTTAGCGCGGGTAGCGGGGGTCAATTACGAGCAGTACTTC.

This chain uses TRBV4-3 with TRBJ1-1; no clear D. The V end lost 0 bases, the J end lost 1 base, and 9 bases lay between the germline ends. The CDR3 contains 15 residues. CDR1 and CDR2 from the germline V gene are LGHNA and YSLEER. CDR3 sequence: CASSQDPRGNTEAFF. The CDR3, as DNA: TGCGCCAGCAGCCAAGACCCCCGCGGGAACACTGAAGCTTTCTTT.

This chain joins TRBV6-5 and TRBJ2-7; maybe TRBD1 (6 bases). CDR1 is MNHEY and CDR2 is SVGAGI in the germline V gene. CDR3 length: 13 residues. The germline V and J ends were trimmed by 3 bases and 5 bases, with 11 bases remaining between them. CDR3 region: CASSYLGADEQYF. Here the CDR3 DNA reads TGTGCCAGCAGTTATCTGGGGGCCGACGAGCAGTACTTC.